Below, 26 T cell receptor beta chains from the same sample are listed, as sequenced in a study of sequential checkpoint blockade in melanoma. Produced via immunoSEQ multiplex PCR; TCRdb's table is partial and in-frame only. The top ten clones hold around 15% of a sample with 26,000 or so clones, 85% to 90% of them seen once. Described treatment: randomized to nivolumab then ipilimumab (arm A) or the reverse (arm B). Source: CD8+ T cells sorted from blood (inferred from file names), taken from a patient given nivolumab and ipilimumab in sequence. The source of these receptors is a human donor with melanoma.

The chain is built from TRBV29-1 and TRBJ1-2; D unresolved. V lost 5 bases, J lost 3 bases, and 13 bases lay in between. The CDR3 is made up of 13 amino acids. From germline, CDR1 is SQVTM and CDR2 ANQGSEA. DNA for the CDR3: TGCAGCGTTTCCCGTGGAGGGTACTATGGCTACACCTTC. Protein sequence: CSVSRGGYYGYTF.

The chain recombines TRBV27 with TRBJ1-2; no reliable D call. Trimming removed 2 bases from V and 2 bases from J, with 6 bases in between. CDR3 size: 13 residues. Germline V gene data show CDR1 as MNHEY and CDR2 as SMNVEV (reference sequence). The CDR3 region has the DNA TGTGCCAGCAGTTTAAGAGTCAACTATGGCTACACCTTC. Translating it yields CASSLRVNYGYTF.

The V call is TRBV9, the J call TRBJ2-5, with 10 bases fitting TRBD2. Germline V gene data show CDR1 as SGDLS and CDR2 as YYNGEE. This CDR3 comprises 15 residues. V trimming: 7 bases; J trimming: 1 base; junction bases outside the gene matches: 7. The CDR3 DNA follows: TGTGCCAGCTCATGGGCTAGCGGGGGCCAAGAGACCCAGTACTTC. Protein sequence: CASSWASGGQETQYF.

This clone has only one observation. This chain joins TRBV6-6 and TRBJ2-7, with 7 bases aligning to TRBD1. V lost 6 bases, J lost 5 bases, and 10 bases stayed unmatched. There are 14 residues in the CDR3. Germline V gene sequence: CDR1 MNHNY, CDR2 SVGAGI (reference sequence). Here the CDR3 DNA reads TGTGCCAGCAGCCAGAAGACAGGGAGACACGAGCAGTACTTC. Amino acid sequence: CASSQKTGRHEQYF.

In regard to this clone: The sample has other DNA sequences that encode this CDR3 too. The chain carries TRBV11-2 and TRBJ2-7; D is unresolved. V lost 6 bases, J lost 4 bases, and 10 bases lay in between. Per the germline V gene, CDR1 is SGHAT and CDR2 is FQNNGV. This CDR3 region has 12 residues. As DNA, the CDR3 is TGTGCCAGCAGTCCTGGGCAGTACGAGCAGTACTTC. It yields the protein CASSPGQYEQYF.

The rearrangement uses TRBV5-1 and TRBJ1-1; D gene uncertain. CDR3 size: 14 residues. Per germline, CDR1 SGHRS and CDR2 YFSETQ. Between the trimmed V and J ends, which lost 1 base and 0 bases, there was a span of 7 bases. The CDR3 is CASSLWSLNTEAFF. The CDR3 nucleotides are TGCGCCAGCAGCTTGTGGAGCTTGAACACTGAAGCTTTCTTT.

The rearrangement links TRBV29-1 to TRBJ2-5; 11 nucleotides align to TRBD2. Losses at the gene ends were 3 bases for V and 0 bases for J; bases not matched to a gene: 3. The germline V gene encodes CDR1 SQVTM and CDR2 ANQGSEA. The CDR3 has 15 residues. CDR3 in amino acids: CSVDLAGGDQETQYF. The CDR3 DNA reads as TGCAGCGTTGATCTAGCGGGGGGAGACCAAGAGACCCAGTACTTC.

The chain is built from TRBV9 and TRBJ2-7, with D hard to call. Trimming left V 0 bases short and J 4 bases short, with 8 bases between. CDR3 size: 13 residues. Germline-derived CDR1 and CDR2 are SGDLS and YYNGEE. The DNA for the CDR3 is TGTGCCAGCAGCGTAGCTCCTCAGTACGAGCAGTACTTC. This gives the protein CASSVAPQYEQYF.

V gene TRBV5-6 combines with J gene TRBJ1-5; 7 nucleotides match TRBD1. Germline V lookup: CDR1 SGHDT, CDR2 YYEEEE. V was pared by 2 bases and J by 7 bases, with 9 bases of the junction left unmatched. The CDR3 is made up of 15 amino acids. The CDR3 sequence: CASSFWPGGGQPQHF. The CDR3 DNA follows: TGTGCCAGCAGCTTTTGGCCAGGGGGTGGGCAGCCCCAGCATTTT.

This clone was seen once. The rearrangement joins TRBV4-1 to TRBJ2-7, with TRBD2 identical over 7 bases. The CDR3 loop spans 14 amino acids. Germline V gives CDR1 MGHRA, CDR2 YSYEKL. Trimming took 1 base from V and 3 from J; bases not matched to a gene: 3. DNA for the CDR3: TGCGCCAGCAGCCAAGTGGCTAGCGGCTACGAGCAGTACTTC. It translates to CASSQVASGYEQYF.

The chain combines TRBV10-1 with TRBJ2-6; tentatively, D is TRBD1 (6 bases). The CDR3 is 18 amino acids. V gave up 0 bases and J gave up 0 bases, with 12 bases separating them. Germline-derived CDR1 and CDR2 are WNHNN and SYGVQD (reference sequence). The CDR3 DNA reads TGCGCCAGCAGTGAGTCGGCAGGGGCCCGCTCTGGGGCCAACGTCCTGACTTTC. Its protein is CASSESAGARSGANVLTF.

CDR3 sequence reads: CASSFLESSYNEQFF. CDR3 sequence (DNA): TGTGCCAGCAGTTTCCTGGAGAGCTCCTACAATGAGCAGTTCTTC. The V and J genes are TRBV28 and TRBJ2-1; D call uncertain. CDR1 and CDR2 (germline): MDHEN, SYDVKM. V was cut by 3 bases and J by 0 bases, with 9 bases left in between. There are 15 residues in the CDR3.

The chain links TRBV6-5 to TRBJ2-5, with a possible D match to TRBD1 (5 bases). Per the germline V gene, CDR1 is MNHEY and CDR2 is SVGAGI. The CDR3 runs to 13 residues. Trimming pared 6 bases from V and 2 bases from J, leaving 10 bases between. In DNA, the CDR3 is TGTGCCAGCAGCCAGGGATCACAAGAGACCCAGTACTTC. This sequence encodes CASSQGSQETQYF.

This chain links TRBV28 with TRBJ2-7; maybe TRBD2 (6 bases). V shed 2 bases and J shed 1 base, with 15 bases lying between them. Germline V CDR1 and CDR2: MDHEN, SYDVKM. The CDR3 runs 16 residues. The CDR3 bases are TGTGCCAGCAGTTTAAATTCGGTCGGGGGTTCCTACGAGCAGTACGTC. Amino acids: CASSLNSVGGSYEQYV.

The V and J genes are TRBV9 and TRBJ2-3; TRBD1 is a possible D gene (5 bases). Trimming stripped 4 bases from V and 1 base from J, with 10 bases between. CDR3 length: 14 residues. CDR1 SGDLS and CDR2 YYNGEE come from the germline V gene. CDR3 DNA sequence: TGTGCCAGCAGCTACAGGTTTGGCACAGATACGCAGTATTTT. Protein product: CASSYRFGTDTQYF. Full variable domain (rest looked up from reference TRBV9 and TRBJ2-3): DSGVTQTPKHLITATGQRVTLRCSPRSGDLSVYWYQQSLDQGLQFLIQYYNGEERAKGNILERFSAQQFPDLHSELNLSSLELGDSALYFCASSYRFGTDTQYFGPGTRLTVL.

V is TRBV6-1 and J is TRBJ1-5, with D perhaps TRBD1 (6 bases). The CDR3 loop spans 15 amino acids. V was clipped by 6 bases and J by 2 bases, with 14 bases between them. Germline CDR1 reads MNHNS; CDR2 reads SASEGT. The CDR3 spells CASSGYSGGNQPQHF. CDR3 coding DNA: TGTGCCAGCAGCGGCTATTCAGGGGGCAATCAGCCCCAGCATTTT.

The CDR3 bases are TGTGCCAGCAGCTTGCGGCGGGGAGGGAACATTCAGTACTTC. This gives the protein CASSLRRGGNIQYF. The chain combines TRBV5-4 with TRBJ2-4; 7 bases agree with TRBD2. CDR3 size: 14 residues. Germline trimming cut 1 base from V and 7 bases from J; bases unmatched to any gene: 5. Germline V gene lookup returns CDR1 SGHNT and CDR2 YYREEE (reference sequence).

The chain employs TRBV4-1 and TRBJ1-1; TRBD1 is a possible D gene (5 bases). This CDR3 is built from 14 residues. The V gene lost 1 base and the J gene lost 5 bases, with 11 bases spanning the gap. The germline V gene encodes CDR1 MGHRA and CDR2 YSYEKL. CDR3 DNA: TGCGCCAGCAGCCAAGGGGGGGGAGGGACTGAAGCTTTCTTT. The encoded protein is CASSQGGGGTEAFF.

The V call is TRBV4-2, the J call TRBJ2-4; 7 nucleotides match TRBD1. Germline loops: CDR1 LGHNA, CDR2 YNFKEQ. The CDR3 is 15 amino acids. Trimming cost V 6 bases and J 5 bases; bases outside gene matches: 10. The CDR3 coding sequence is TGTGCCAGCAGTTTCACGACAGGGCCTGAAAACATTCAGTACTTC. Protein: CASSFTTGPENIQYF.

The rearrangement joins TRBV10-2 to TRBJ1-2; 7 bases map to TRBD1. Germline loops: CDR1 WSHSY, CDR2 SAAADI. With 6 bases clipped from V and 5 bases from J, the junction kept 6 bases outside the gene matches. This CDR3 has 13 amino acids. This chain's CDR3 is CASSVGQVYGYTF. In nucleotides, the CDR3 is TGCGCCAGCAGCGTAGGACAGGTGTATGGCTACACCTTC.

The V call is TRBV6-6, the J call TRBJ2-3; D not resolved. V was clipped by 8 bases and J by 6 bases, with 6 bases between them. Germline loops: CDR1 MNHNY, CDR2 SVGAGI (reference sequence). The CDR3 runs 10 residues. The CDR3 loop is CASLLDTQYF. As DNA, the CDR3 is TGTGCCAGCTTACTCGATACGCAGTATTTT.

The rearrangement joins TRBV15 to TRBJ2-7; 12 nucleotides line up with TRBD2. The CDR3 covers 16 residues. From germline, CDR1 is LNHNV and CDR2 YYDKDF (reference sequence). The V gene end was trimmed by 3 bases and the J gene end by 4 bases; junction bases not matched to a gene: 7. CDR3 DNA: TGTGCCACCAGCAGCCCAGTGACTAGCGGGGGTTACGAGCAGTACGTC. Translated, it gives CATSSPVTSGGYEQYV.

The chain joins TRBV7-8 to TRBJ2-3; no reliable D call. This CDR3 region has 15 residues. Trimming left V 3 bases short and J 2 bases short, with 12 bases between. Germline CDR1 is SGHVS and CDR2 is FQNEAQ. The CDR3 protein is CASSFGPKPTDTQYF. The DNA for the CDR3 is TGTGCCAGCAGCTTCGGTCCTAAACCCACAGATACGCAGTATTTT.

This chain joins TRBV5-6 and TRBJ1-1; 10 bases fit TRBD1. Germline CDR1 is SGHDT and CDR2 is YYEEEE. The CDR3 totals 15 residues. J gave up 3 bases and V 6 bases, and 8 bases lay outside the gene matches. The CDR3 sequence: CASIGGDRGYTEAFF. In DNA, the CDR3 is TGTGCCAGCATCGGGGGGGACAGGGGATACACTGAAGCTTTCTTT.

The chain links TRBV29-1 to TRBJ2-2; D perhaps matches TRBD2 (5 bases). The germline gives CDR1 SQVTM, CDR2 ANQGSEA. V was pared by 7 bases and J by 1 base, with 10 bases between. The CDR3 loop spans 13 amino acids. In nucleotides, the CDR3 is TGCAGCGCATGTAGCGAGAACACCGGGGAGCTGTTTTTT. This translates into CSACSENTGELFF.

J is TRBJ1-2 and V is TRBV5-4; 8 bases are a match to TRBD1. The junction had 5 bases not matched to a gene; V was cut back by 4 bases and J by 0 bases. The CDR3 is 15 amino acids. The germline V gene encodes CDR1 SGHNT and CDR2 YYREEE (reference sequence). The CDR3 nucleotides are TGTGCCAGCAGCGACAGGGGTCAGGCTAACTATGGCTACACCTTC. Translation gives CASSDRGQANYGYTF.